This TCR beta chain stems from a study of shared clonotypes between healthy human individuals. Data came from immunoSEQ multiplex PCR; TCRdb stores just in-frame clones and leaves some out. The sample lists around 700,000 clones, 74% occurring once. This CDR3 contains 13 residues. The germline V gene has CDR1 MNHNY and CDR2 SVGAGI (reference sequence). With 6 bases removed from V and 1 base from J, the gap between germline ends came to 9 bases. The chain employs TRBV6-6 and TRBJ1-1; perhaps TRBD1 as D (5 bases). The origin of this receptor is a woman younger than 45 in good health. Sequenced sample: memory CD4+ T cells sorted from blood. Subset: CD45RA-negative fraction. The CDR3 nucleotides are TGTGCCAGCAGACAAGGGGAGAACACTGAAGCTTTCTTT. Residues: CASRQGENTEAFF.